This T cell receptor (beta chain) stems from a study of CD8 T cells in ankylosing spondylitis. Overall study findings and caveats: Reportedly, disease-linked clones are significantly enriched in ankylosing spondylitis patients' matched synovial fluid. Existing reports had already noted some motif variants in reactive arthritis synovial fluid and blood. In ankylosing spondylitis blood, a motif of 7 to 9 highly homologous TCR beta variants appeared characteristic.

The CDR3 sequence is 15 residues long. Trimming cost V 5 bases and J 4 bases, with 18 bases left between them. CDR1 is LNHNV, CDR2 YYDKDF, per germline (reference sequence). The TCR beta libraries were generated through quantitative 5'-RACE incorporating molecular barcodes. TCRdb reprocessed the 5' RACE reads with MiXCR, giving one entry per CDR3 protein. In the table there are some 140,000 distinct CDR3 sequences, 15% to 20% of which are singletons. As to this clonotype: What it recognizes is unknown.

The specimen sequenced was blood, either unsorted or a sorted T cell fraction (not recorded which). The sequence derives from a male donor with ankylosing spondylitis. This chain uses TRBV15 with TRBJ2-7; D is possibly TRBD2 (6 bases). The CDR3 DNA reads TGTGCCACCAGCTCATCCGGGACTCGGACGTACGAGCAGTACTTC. Translating gives CATSSSGTRTYEQYF.